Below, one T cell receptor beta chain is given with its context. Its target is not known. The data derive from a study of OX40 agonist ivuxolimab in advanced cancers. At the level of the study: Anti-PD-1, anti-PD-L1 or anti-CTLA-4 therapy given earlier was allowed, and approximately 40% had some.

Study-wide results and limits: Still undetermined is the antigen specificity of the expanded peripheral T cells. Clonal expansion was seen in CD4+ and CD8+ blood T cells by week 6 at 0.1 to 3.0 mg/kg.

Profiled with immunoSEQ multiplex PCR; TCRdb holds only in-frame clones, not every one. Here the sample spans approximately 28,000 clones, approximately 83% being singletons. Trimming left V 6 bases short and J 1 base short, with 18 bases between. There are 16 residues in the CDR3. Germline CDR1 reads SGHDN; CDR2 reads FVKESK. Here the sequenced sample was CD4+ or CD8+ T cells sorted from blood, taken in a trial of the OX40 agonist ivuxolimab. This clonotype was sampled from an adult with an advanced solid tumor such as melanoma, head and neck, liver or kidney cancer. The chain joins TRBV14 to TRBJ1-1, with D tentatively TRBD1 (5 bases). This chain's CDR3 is CASSQRGGVGNTEAFF. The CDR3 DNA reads TGTGCCAGCAGTCAAAGAGGAGGGGTTGGGAACACTGAAGCTTTCTTT.